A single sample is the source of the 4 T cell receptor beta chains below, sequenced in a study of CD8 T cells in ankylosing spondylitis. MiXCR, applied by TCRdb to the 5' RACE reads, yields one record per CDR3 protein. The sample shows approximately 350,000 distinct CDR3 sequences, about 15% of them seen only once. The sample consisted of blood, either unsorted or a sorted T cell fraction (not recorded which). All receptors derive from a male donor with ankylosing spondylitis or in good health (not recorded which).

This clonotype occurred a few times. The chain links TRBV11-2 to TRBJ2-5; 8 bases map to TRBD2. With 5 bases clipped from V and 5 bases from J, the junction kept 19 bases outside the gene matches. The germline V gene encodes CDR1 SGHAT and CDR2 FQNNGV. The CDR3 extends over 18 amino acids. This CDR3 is CASSTYGPGGALWETQYF. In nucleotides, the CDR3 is TGTGCCAGCAGCACATATGGCCCCGGGGGGGCCTTATGGGAGACCCAGTACTTC. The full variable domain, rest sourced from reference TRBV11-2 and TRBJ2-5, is EAGVAQSPRYKIIEKRQSVAFWCNPISGHATLYWYQQILGQGPKLLIQFQNNGVVDDSQLPKDRFSAERLKGVDSTLKIQPAKLEDSAVYLCASSTYGPGGALWETQYFGPGTRLLVL.

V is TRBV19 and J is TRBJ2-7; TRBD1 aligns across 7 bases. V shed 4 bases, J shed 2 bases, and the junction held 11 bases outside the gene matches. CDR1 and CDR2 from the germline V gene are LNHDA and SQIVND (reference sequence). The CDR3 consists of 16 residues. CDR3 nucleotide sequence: TGTGCCAGTAGTACCTCGATGGACAGGAAACCCTACGAGCAGTACTTC. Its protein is CASSTSMDRKPYEQYF.

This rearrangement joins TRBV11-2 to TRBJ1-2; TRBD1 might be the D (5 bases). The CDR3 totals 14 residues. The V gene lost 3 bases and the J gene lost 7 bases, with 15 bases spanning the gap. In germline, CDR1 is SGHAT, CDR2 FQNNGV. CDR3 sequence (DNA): TGTGCCAGCAGCTTCTCGGGGCGGGAGGGTGGCTACACCTTC. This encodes CASSFSGREGGYTF.

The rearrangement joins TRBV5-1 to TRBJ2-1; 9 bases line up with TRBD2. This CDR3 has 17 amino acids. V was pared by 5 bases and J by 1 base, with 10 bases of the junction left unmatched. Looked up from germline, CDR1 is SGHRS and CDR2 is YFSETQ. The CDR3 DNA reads TGCGCCAGCAGTTCCACCCCTAGCGGGGTTTCCTACAATGAGCAGTTCTTC. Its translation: CASSSTPSGVSYNEQFF.